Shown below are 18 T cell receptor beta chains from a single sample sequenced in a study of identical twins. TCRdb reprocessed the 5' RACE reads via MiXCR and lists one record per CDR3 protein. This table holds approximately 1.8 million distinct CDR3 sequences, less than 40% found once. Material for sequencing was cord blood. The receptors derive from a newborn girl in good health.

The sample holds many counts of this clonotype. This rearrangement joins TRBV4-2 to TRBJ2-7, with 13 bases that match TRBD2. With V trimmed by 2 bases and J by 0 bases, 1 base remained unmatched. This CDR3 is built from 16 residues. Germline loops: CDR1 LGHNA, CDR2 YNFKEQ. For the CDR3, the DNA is TGTGCCAGCAGCCAAAGGACTAGCGGGAGCTCCTACGAGCAGTACTTC. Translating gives CASSQRTSGSSYEQYF.

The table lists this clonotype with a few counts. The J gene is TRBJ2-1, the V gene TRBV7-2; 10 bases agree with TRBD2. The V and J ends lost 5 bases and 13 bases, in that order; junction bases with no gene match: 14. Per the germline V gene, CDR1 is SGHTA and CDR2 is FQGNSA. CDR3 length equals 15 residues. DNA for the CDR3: TGTGCCAGCAGCGCCTCTCTTGATAGCGGGGGGCCTCAGTTCTTC. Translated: CASSASLDSGGPQFF.

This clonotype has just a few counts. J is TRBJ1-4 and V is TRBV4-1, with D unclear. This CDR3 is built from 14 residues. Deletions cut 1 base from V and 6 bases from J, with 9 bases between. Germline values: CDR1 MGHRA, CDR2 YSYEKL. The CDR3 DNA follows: TGCGCCAGCAGCCAAGGGGGAGGATATGAAAAACTGTTTTTT. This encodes CASSQGGGYEKLFF.

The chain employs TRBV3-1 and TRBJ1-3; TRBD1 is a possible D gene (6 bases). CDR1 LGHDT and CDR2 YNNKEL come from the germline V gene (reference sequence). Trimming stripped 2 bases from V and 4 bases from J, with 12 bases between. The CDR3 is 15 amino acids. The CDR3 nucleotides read TGTGCCAGCAGCCAACGGGGGCTGGCAGGAAACACCATATATTTT. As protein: CASSQRGLAGNTIYF.

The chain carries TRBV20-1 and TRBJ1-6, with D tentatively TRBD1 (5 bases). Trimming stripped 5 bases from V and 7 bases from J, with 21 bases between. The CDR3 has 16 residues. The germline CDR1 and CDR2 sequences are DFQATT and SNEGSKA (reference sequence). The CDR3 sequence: CSALQESSPGNSPLHF. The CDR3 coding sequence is TGCAGTGCTTTACAGGAATCCTCTCCGGGGAATTCACCCCTCCACTTT.

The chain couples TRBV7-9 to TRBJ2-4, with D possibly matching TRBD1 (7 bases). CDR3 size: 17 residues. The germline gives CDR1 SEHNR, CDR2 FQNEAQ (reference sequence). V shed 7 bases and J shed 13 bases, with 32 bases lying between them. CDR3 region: CASKEGASALSYNEQYF. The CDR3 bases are TGTGCCAGCAAGGAGGGGGCTAGCGCGCTTTCTTACAATGAGCAGTACTTC.

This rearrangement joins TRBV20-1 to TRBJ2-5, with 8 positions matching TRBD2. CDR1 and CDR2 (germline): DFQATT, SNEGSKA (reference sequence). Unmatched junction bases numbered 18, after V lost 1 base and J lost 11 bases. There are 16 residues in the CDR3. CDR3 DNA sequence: TGCAGTGCTAGAGTCCGAGCGGGAGCCCCGTCAAATGAGCAGTACTTC. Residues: CSARVRAGAPSNEQYF.

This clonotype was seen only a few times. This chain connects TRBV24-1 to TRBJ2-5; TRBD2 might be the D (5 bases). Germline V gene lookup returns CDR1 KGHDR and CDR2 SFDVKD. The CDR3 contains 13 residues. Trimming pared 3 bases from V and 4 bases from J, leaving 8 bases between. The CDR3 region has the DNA TGTGCCACCAGTGATCCGGGAATAGAGACCCAGTACTTC. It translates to CATSDPGIETQYF.

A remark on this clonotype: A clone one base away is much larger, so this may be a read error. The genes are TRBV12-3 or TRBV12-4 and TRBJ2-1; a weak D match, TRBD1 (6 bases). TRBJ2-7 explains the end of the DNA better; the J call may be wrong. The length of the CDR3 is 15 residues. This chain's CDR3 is CASSSPRTESYEQYF. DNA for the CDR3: TGTGCCAGCAGTTCCCCACGGACAGAATCCTACGAGCAGTACTTC.

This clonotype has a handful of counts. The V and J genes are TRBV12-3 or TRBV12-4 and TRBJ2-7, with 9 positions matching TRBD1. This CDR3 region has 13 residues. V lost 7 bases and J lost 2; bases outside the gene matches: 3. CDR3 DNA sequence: TGTGCCAGCAAGGGGGACAGGGCCTACGAGCAGTACTTC. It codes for CASKGDRAYEQYF.

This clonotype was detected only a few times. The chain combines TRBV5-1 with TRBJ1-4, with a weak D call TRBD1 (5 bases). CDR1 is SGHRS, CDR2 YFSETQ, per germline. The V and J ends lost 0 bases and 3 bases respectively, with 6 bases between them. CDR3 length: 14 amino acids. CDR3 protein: CASSLGDANEKLFF. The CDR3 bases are TGCGCCAGCAGCTTGGGGGACGCTAATGAAAAACTGTTTTTT.

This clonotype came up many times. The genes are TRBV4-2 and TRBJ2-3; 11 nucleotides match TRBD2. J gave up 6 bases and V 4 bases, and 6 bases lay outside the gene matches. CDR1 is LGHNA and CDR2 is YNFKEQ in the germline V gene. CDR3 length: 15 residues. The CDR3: CASSPTSGRWDTQYF. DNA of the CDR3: TGTGCCAGCAGCCCCACTAGCGGGAGATGGGATACGCAGTATTTT.

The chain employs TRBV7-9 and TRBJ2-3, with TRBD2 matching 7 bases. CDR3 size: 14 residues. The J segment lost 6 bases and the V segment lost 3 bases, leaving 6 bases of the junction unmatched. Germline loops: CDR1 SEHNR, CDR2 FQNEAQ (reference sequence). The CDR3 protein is CASSFSLARDTQYF. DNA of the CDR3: TGTGCCAGCAGCTTTTCACTAGCGAGGGATACGCAGTATTTT.

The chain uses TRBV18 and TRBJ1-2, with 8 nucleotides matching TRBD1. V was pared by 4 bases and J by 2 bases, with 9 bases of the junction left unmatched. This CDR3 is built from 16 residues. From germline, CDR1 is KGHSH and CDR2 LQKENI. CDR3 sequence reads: CASSRQGALVNYGYTF. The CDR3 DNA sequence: TGTGCCAGCTCACGGCAGGGGGCGTTGGTAAACTATGGCTACACCTTC.

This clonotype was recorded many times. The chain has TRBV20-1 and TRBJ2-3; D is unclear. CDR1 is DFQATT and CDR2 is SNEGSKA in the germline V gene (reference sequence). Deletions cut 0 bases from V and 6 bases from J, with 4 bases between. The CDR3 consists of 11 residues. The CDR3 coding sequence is TGCAGTGCTAGAGATCGGGATACGCAGTATTTT. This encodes CSARDRDTQYF.

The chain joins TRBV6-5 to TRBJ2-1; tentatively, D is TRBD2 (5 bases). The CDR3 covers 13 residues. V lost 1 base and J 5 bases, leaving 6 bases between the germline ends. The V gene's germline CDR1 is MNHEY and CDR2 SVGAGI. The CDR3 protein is CASSYWTDNEQFF. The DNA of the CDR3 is TGTGCCAGCAGTTACTGGACTGACAATGAGCAGTTCTTC.

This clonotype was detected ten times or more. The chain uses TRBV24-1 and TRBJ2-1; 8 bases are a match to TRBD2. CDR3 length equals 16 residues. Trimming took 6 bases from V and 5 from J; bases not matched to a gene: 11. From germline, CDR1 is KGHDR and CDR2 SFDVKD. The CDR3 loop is CATSPFRTSRHNEQFF. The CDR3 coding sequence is TGTGCCACCAGTCCCTTCCGGACTAGCAGACACAATGAGCAGTTCTTC.

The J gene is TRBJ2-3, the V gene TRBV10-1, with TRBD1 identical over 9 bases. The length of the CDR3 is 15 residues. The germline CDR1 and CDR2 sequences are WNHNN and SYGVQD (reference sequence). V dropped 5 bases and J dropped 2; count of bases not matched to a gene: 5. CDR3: CASSRDRVHTDTQYF. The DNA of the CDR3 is TGCGCCAGCAGTCGGGACAGGGTCCACACAGATACGCAGTATTTT.